The sequence of this TCR beta chain was determined in a study of TIL therapy for anti-PD-1-resistant metastatic lung cancer (TCRdb year 2021). As for the study more broadly: Tumors were collected before any PD-1/PD-L1 blockade, after which patients were given nivolumab, and patients who progressed were given lymphodepletion, an infusion of expanded TIL and IL-2. T cell receptor beta sequencing of tumor and peripheral blood was used to follow clonotypes across the tumor, the expanded TIL product and serial blood samples. Across the cohort, whole-exome sequencing showed a median non-synonymous tumor mutation burden of about 1.6 mutations per megabase. The cohort was predominantly lung adenocarcinoma, with a few EGFR-mutant and two ALK-rearranged tumors, and half of patients were current or former smokers. Enrolled patients had a median age of approximately 49 years (range about 35-80) and a median tumor PD-L1 proportion score of around 5.9%.

As concerns this clone: This receptor's antigen is unknown. One base away there is no much larger clone; base qualities are not given.

From a lookup of the germline V gene, CDR1 and CDR2 are MDHEN and SYDVKM. The V end gives up 5 bases and the J end 3 bases, leaving 9 bases in the junction not matched to a gene. Including cysteine and phenylalanine, the CDR3 has 16 amino acids. Left in the record is the CDR3 DNA by itself, 48 bases read in frame from the first base. The time point tag for this specimen amounts to: pre-treatment sample, taken before nivolumab and TIL therapy. Adults with stage 4 NSCLC were enrolled from late 2017 to January 2020 in a dual-center phase I trial. The samples were obtained from a phase I trial that was single-arm and open-label and tested tumor-infiltrating lymphocyte therapy combined with nivolumab in advanced non-small cell lung cancer. Mononuclear cells from blood collected in EDTA tubes were isolated on a Ficoll gradient and snap-frozen as pellets, and DNA was then extracted using a Qiagen mini-prep kit.

TCR beta CDR3 regions were amplified from genomic DNA with the immunoSEQ v3 hsTCRB kit using bias-controlled multiplex PCR. TCR libraries were sequenced on an Illumina NextSeq 500 to about 2 million read pairs for survey level or about 4.5-6.5 million for deep level. In the original analysis: V, D and J genes were assigned, non-productive sequences were removed, and clonality was reported by immunoSEQ Analyzer software. Repertoires were compared using productive Simpson clonality and Morisita overlap index of productive TRB rearrangements between infused TIL and blood. The absolute count of a clonotype in blood was estimated by multiplying the lymphocyte count by the CD3+ fraction and by the productive frequency of the clone. What TCRdb holds here is the immuneACCESS table cut down to in-frame rearrangements. Part of the clones is not present; checked against another copy, under half of the missing clones reflect an unresolved V gene, and the others are unexplained. V, J and clone size derive from that table, while D and trimming were established from the DNA sequence. For this sample the table gives 18,000 or so clones, of which roughly four fifths were detected only once. The ten largest clones capture 2% to 2.5% of the sample.

Results the study describes overall, beyond this receptor: The study protocol defined all tumor marker inferences as exploratory. Generalizability was limited because the cohort was highly selected, with more treatment-naive, never-smoker and oncogene-addicted patients included than is typical. The baseline peripheral repertoire was partially replaced by infused TIL clonotypes, which then decayed over months, and no apparent association between persistence and response was found.

The material was blood, obtained at baseline. This TCR was recovered from a person aged 30 to 80 with non-small cell lung cancer. The rearranged segments are TRBV28 and TRBJ1-4, with 7 bases in between that match TRBD1. The nucleotide sequence reads TGTGCCAGCAGTCCCCCGGGACAGCGCTCTAATGAAAAACTGTTTTTT. It is translated as CASSPPGQRSNEKLFF.